This T cell receptor (beta chain) was sequenced during a study of cytomegalovirus exposure and HLA in healthy donors. The PCR contained 60 Vbeta and 13 Jbeta primers. Method: immunoSEQ multiplex PCR; TCRdb's copy keeps in-frame clones and lacks some. The sample records around 150,000 clones, about four fifths being singletons. CDR3 length: 16 residues. Germline V gene data show CDR1 as SGDLS and CDR2 as YYNGEE. V shed 3 bases and J 4 bases; nucleotides not matched to a gene: 10. The gene calls are TRBV9 and TRBJ2-3; TRBD1 matches at 8 bases. The sequence derives from a man aged 25-40 years in good health. Sequenced material: PBMCs. The CDR3 DNA reads as TGTGCCAGCAGCGGAGATCAGGGGGCTCGGGCAGATACGCAGTATTTT. It specifies CASSGDQGARADTQYF.